One and the same sample provided the 32 T cell receptor beta chains below, sequenced in a study of blood T cell repertoires in COVID-19. The data were produced by immunoSEQ multiplex PCR, yet TCRdb's version contains in-frame clones alone and is incomplete. The repertoire holds roughly 140,000 clones, over 75% seen once, with roughly 14% in the top ten. Specimen: peripheral blood. The receptor source for this set is a middle-aged woman with acute or convalescent COVID-19.

This chain links TRBV12-3 or TRBV12-4 with TRBJ1-5; no reliable D call. CDR3 length: 13 amino acids. Deletions cut 2 bases from V and 2 bases from J, with 4 bases between. The CDR3, as DNA: TGTGCCAGCAGTTTACGAGGCAATCAGCCCCAGCATTTT. Protein product: CASSLRGNQPQHF.

This chain joins TRBV7-9 and TRBJ1-3; D is uncertain. CDR1 and CDR2 (germline): SEHNR, FQNEAQ (reference sequence). The CDR3 loop spans 15 amino acids. The V and J ends lost 3 bases and 2 bases respectively, with 11 bases between them. CDR3 amino acids: CASSLNAGAGNTIYF. The CDR3 region has the DNA TGTGCCAGCAGCTTGAACGCCGGGGCTGGAAACACCATATATTTT.

The gene calls are TRBV18 and TRBJ2-3; D is ambiguous. Germline-derived CDR1 and CDR2 are KGHSH and LQKENI. The V end was cut by 8 bases, the J end by 3 bases, with 18 bases between. CDR3 size: 15 residues. The CDR3 here is CASTILQMVTDTQYF. CDR3 bases: TGTGCCAGCACCATACTGCAAATGGTAACAGATACGCAGTATTTT.

CDR3 region: CAWSAGLAGMYNEQFF. The DNA of the CDR3 is TGTGCCTGGAGTGCTGGACTAGCGGGAATGTACAATGAGCAGTTCTTC. The V gene is TRBV30, the J gene TRBJ2-1; 12 bases agree with TRBD2. Germline V gives CDR1 GTSNPN, CDR2 SVGIG (reference sequence). V trimming: 1 base; J trimming: 4 bases; junction bases outside the gene matches: 5. The CDR3 consists of 16 residues. Combining the CDR3 with reference TRBV30 and TRBJ2-1 gives the whole variable domain SQTIHQWPATLVQPVGSPLSLECTVEGTSNPNLYWYRQAAGRGLQLLFYSVGIGQISSEVPQNLSASRPQDRQFILSSKKLLLSDSGFYLCAWSAGLAGMYNEQFFGPGTRLTVL.

V and J are TRBV19 and TRBJ2-7; TRBD2 agrees at 13 bases. CDR3 length: 15 residues. CDR1 LNHDA and CDR2 SQIVND come from the germline V gene (reference sequence). The V and J ends lost 5 bases and 4 bases, in that order; junction bases with no gene match: 5. This CDR3 is CASSRTSGGKYEQYF. CDR3 in DNA: TGTGCCAGTAGTCGGACTAGCGGGGGAAAATACGAGCAGTACTTC.

In nucleotides, the CDR3 is TGTGCCAGCAGCCCCGGGACAGGGGCAGGAGAAAAACTGTTTTTT. Translated: CASSPGTGAGEKLFF. The chain is built from TRBV7-9 and TRBJ1-4; the match to TRBD1 covers 10 bases. Germline V CDR1 and CDR2: SEHNR, FQNEAQ (reference sequence). This CDR3 is 15 amino acids long. V trimming: 5 bases; J trimming: 8 bases; junction bases outside the gene matches: 8.

The CDR3 DNA reads TGTGCCAGCAGCTTAGTTGAGGGTAGCACTGAAGCTTTCTTT. Translating it yields CASSLVEGSTEAFF. The rearrangement links TRBV7-9 to TRBJ1-1; no definite D call. CDR3 length: 14 residues. Germline-derived CDR1 and CDR2 are SEHNR and FQNEAQ (reference sequence). V was trimmed by 1 base and J by 4 bases, leaving 10 bases between them.

The chain is built from TRBV2 and TRBJ2-2; a weak D match, TRBD1 (6 bases). V dropped 7 bases and J dropped 5 bases, with 14 bases sitting between them. Germline V lookup: CDR1 SNHLY, CDR2 FYNNEI. This CDR3 has 14 amino acids. In DNA form, the CDR3 reads TGTGCCAGCATCCCGACAGGTGATACCGGGGAGCTGTTTTTT. Protein product: CASIPTGDTGELFF.

The chain joins TRBV10-1 to TRBJ2-7, with 9 bases lining up with TRBD1. CDR3 length equals 14 residues. The V gene's germline CDR1 is WNHNN and CDR2 SYGVQD (reference sequence). With V trimmed by 7 bases and J by 3 bases, 7 bases remained unmatched. The CDR3 protein is CASNTTGGLYEQYF. In nucleotides, the CDR3 is TGCGCCAGCAACACTACAGGGGGCCTCTACGAGCAGTACTTC.

This chain uses TRBV7-8 with TRBJ2-5, with 8 bases identical to TRBD2. CDR3 length equals 15 residues. The germline CDR1 and CDR2 sequences are SGHVS and FQNEAQ. The V segment lost 5 bases and the J segment 6 bases; nucleotides outside the gene matches: 11. As DNA, the CDR3 is TGTGCCAGCAGCCCCGAGGCAGCGGGAGCTCAGACCCAGTACTTC. Its protein product is CASSPEAAGAQTQYF.

This chain joins TRBV5-1 and TRBJ1-4; TRBD1 matches at 7 bases. V lost 2 bases, J lost 12 bases, and 10 bases stayed unmatched. The germline V gene encodes CDR1 SGHRS and CDR2 YFSETQ. The CDR3 runs to 14 residues. DNA for the CDR3: TGCGCCAGCAGCTTAGACAGGGTAACGGGGGAACTGTTTTTT. Encoded protein: CASSLDRVTGELFF.

The chain is built from TRBV5-4 and TRBJ2-2; D might be TRBD1 (5 bases). V was trimmed by 0 bases and J by 6 bases, leaving 9 bases between them. CDR1 and CDR2 (germline): SGHNT, YYREEE (reference sequence). This CDR3 is 14 amino acids long. The CDR3 protein is CASSLGSGSGELFF. The DNA of the CDR3 is TGTGCCAGCAGCTTGGGGTCAGGGTCCGGGGAGCTGTTTTTT. Filled out from reference TRBV5-4 and TRBJ2-2, the complete variable domain reads ETGVTQSPTHLIKTRGQQVTLRCSSQSGHNTVSWYQQALGQGPQFIFQYYREEENGRGNFPPRFSGLQFPNYSSELNVNALELDDSALYLCASSLGSGSGELFFGEGSRLTVL.

The sample holds one count of this clone. The same CDR3 is also encoded by other DNA sequences in this sample. The chain joins TRBV15 to TRBJ1-1; D is possibly TRBD1 (6 bases). This CDR3 comprises 11 residues. Germline V CDR1 and CDR2: LNHNV, YYDKDF (reference sequence). Trimming stripped 6 bases from V and 7 bases from J, with 9 bases between. The CDR3, as DNA: TGTGCCACCAGTCTCAGGGGTGAAGCTTTCTTT. Its translation: CATSLRGEAFF.

The chain combines TRBV28 with TRBJ1-1; D may be TRBD1 (6 bases). The germline V and J ends were trimmed by 5 bases and 3 bases, with 13 bases remaining between them. The CDR3 spans 14 residues. From germline, CDR1 is MDHEN and CDR2 SYDVKM. As DNA, the CDR3 is TGTGCCAGCAGTACAGGGTTCATTTACACTGAAGCTTTCTTT. The encoded protein is CASSTGFIYTEAFF. The entire variable domain, with the rest obtained from reference TRBV28 and TRBJ1-1, is as follows: DVKVTQSSRYLVKRTGEKVFLECVQDMDHENMFWYRQDPGLGLRLIYFSYDVKMKEKGDIPEGYSVSREKKERFSLILESASTNQTSMYLCASSTGFIYTEAFFGQGTRLTVV.

This sequence joins TRBV6-5 and TRBJ1-5; no clear D. This CDR3 has 15 amino acids. V was clipped by 7 bases and J by 2 bases, with 15 bases between them. Germline V gives CDR1 MNHEY, CDR2 SVGAGI. CDR3 sequence: CASTTSVVGNQPQHF. Written as DNA, the CDR3 is TGTGCCAGCACCACTTCGGTGGTAGGCAATCAGCCCCAGCATTTT.

The V gene is TRBV3-1 (or the pseudogene TRBV3-2), the J gene TRBJ2-2, with TRBD1 as a possible D gene (6 bases). CDR1 is LGHDT and CDR2 is YNNKEL in the germline V gene (reference sequence). The CDR3 has 13 residues. V was shortened by 3 bases and J by 8 bases, with 10 bases between the two germline ends. In nucleotides, the CDR3 is TGTGCCAGCAGCCAGAACAGGGAGGGGGAGCTGTTTTTT. It is translated as CASSQNREGELFF.

The chain carries TRBV25-1 and TRBJ1-1; 8 nucleotides agree with TRBD1. Losses at the gene ends were 3 bases for V and 5 bases for J; bases not matched to a gene: 11. Germline CDR1 reads MGHDK; CDR2 reads SYGVNS. The CDR3 runs to 16 residues. In DNA form, the CDR3 reads TGTGCCAGCAGTGACCAAGCAACGAGACAGGGGACTGAAGCTTTCTTT. Translated: CASSDQATRQGTEAFF.

The rearrangement links TRBV9 to TRBJ2-7; the match to TRBD2 covers 10 bases. The CDR3 spans 14 residues. The trim removed 4 bases at V and 5 bases at J, leaving 6 bases unmatched. Germline assignment: CDR1 SGDLS and CDR2 YYNGEE. CDR3 DNA sequence: TGTGCCAGCAGCCCTAGCGGGGGCACACACGAGCAGTACTTC. It translates to CASSPSGGTHEQYF.

J is TRBJ2-7 and V is TRBV19; possibly TRBD1 for D (6 bases). V was clipped by 7 bases and J by 1 base, with 11 bases between them. Germline V CDR1 and CDR2: LNHDA, SQIVND (reference sequence). This CDR3 has 13 residues. DNA of the CDR3: TGTGCCAGTAAGGAAACAGGGTCCTACGAGCAGTACTTC. Its translation is CASKETGSYEQYF.

The V and J genes are TRBV9 and TRBJ2-1; the match to TRBD2 covers 7 bases. The junction had 7 bases not matched to a gene; V was cut back by 4 bases and J by 3 bases. The CDR3 length is 15 residues. Germline V gene data show CDR1 as SGDLS and CDR2 as YYNGEE. DNA for the CDR3: TGTGCCAGCAGCACCCGACTAGCAGACTACAATGAGCAGTTCTTC. Its translation is CASSTRLADYNEQFF. Using reference TRBV9 and TRBJ2-1 for the parts outside the CDR3, the full variable domain is DSGVTQTPKHLITATGQRVTLRCSPRSGDLSVYWYQQSLDQGLQFLIQYYNGEERAKGNILERFSAQQFPDLHSELNLSSLELGDSALYFCASSTRLADYNEQFFGPGTRLTVL.

The CDR3 here is CASSVRTGTSGGAGELFF. The CDR3 nucleotides read TGTGCCAGCAGCGTGAGGACCGGGACTAGCGGGGGGGCCGGGGAGCTGTTTTTT. The rearrangement links TRBV9 to TRBJ2-2; TRBD2 matches at 16 bases. Losses at the gene ends were 2 bases for V and 6 bases for J; bases not matched to a gene: 7. The germline CDR1 and CDR2 sequences are SGDLS and YYNGEE. The CDR3 sequence is 18 residues long.

This clone was seen just once. This rearrangement joins TRBV2 to TRBJ2-1, with D perhaps matching TRBD2 (6 bases). Trimming removed 6 bases at V and 2 bases at J, with 14 bases between. The germline gives CDR1 SNHLY, CDR2 FYNNEI. The CDR3 loop spans 15 amino acids. The DNA for the CDR3 is TGTGCCAGCAGCGAAACAACTAGCCCCTACAATGAGCAGTTCTTC. It translates to CASSETTSPYNEQFF. The full variable domain, completed using reference TRBV2 and TRBJ2-1, is EPEVTQTPSHQVTQMGQEVILRCVPISNHLYFYWYRQILGQKVEFLVSFYNNEISEKSEIFDDQFSVERPDGSNFTLKIRSTKLEDSAMYFCASSETTSPYNEQFFGPGTRLTVL.

The genes are TRBV5-1 and TRBJ1-6; D gene ambiguous. The ends were cut back, 5 bases at V and 0 bases at J, with 9 bases in the middle. The CDR3 contains 15 residues. Germline V gene sequence: CDR1 SGHRS, CDR2 YFSETQ. Here the CDR3 DNA reads TGCGCCAGCAGGCTAGATGGCTCCTATAATTCACCCCTCCACTTT. It codes for CASRLDGSYNSPLHF.

A single count supports this clone. The V call is TRBV27, the J call TRBJ2-1, with TRBD2 matching over 8 bases. The trim removed 3 bases at V and 2 bases at J, leaving 12 bases unmatched. The CDR3 extends over 18 amino acids. Per germline, CDR1 MNHEY and CDR2 SMNVEV (reference sequence). CDR3 protein: CASSFGTRRVGPYNEQFF. The CDR3 DNA is TGTGCCAGCAGTTTCGGGACTAGAAGGGTGGGCCCCTACAATGAGCAGTTCTTC.

The chain has TRBV6-5 and TRBJ1-2, with 9 nucleotides matching TRBD1. CDR3 length: 13 residues. CDR1 is MNHEY, CDR2 SVGAGI, per germline. The ends lost 5 bases at V and 5 bases at J; junction bases unmatched: 3. The CDR3 sequence is CASSTGGLYGYTF. CDR3 nucleotide sequence: TGTGCCAGCAGTACAGGGGGCCTTTATGGCTACACCTTC.

The rearrangement links TRBV2 to TRBJ2-4; 10 bases are a match to TRBD2. V shed 2 bases, J shed 0 bases, and the junction held 13 bases outside the gene matches. The CDR3 is 20 residues long. The germline V gene has CDR1 SNHLY and CDR2 FYNNEI. The CDR3 protein is CASSERVAGGPQVAKNIQYF. The CDR3 DNA follows: TGTGCCAGCAGTGAAAGGGTAGCGGGAGGCCCACAAGTAGCCAAAAACATTCAGTACTTC. The whole variable domain, remainder taken from reference TRBV2 and TRBJ2-4, is EPEVTQTPSHQVTQMGQEVILRCVPISNHLYFYWYRQILGQKVEFLVSFYNNEISEKSEIFDDQFSVERPDGSNFTLKIRSTKLEDSAMYFCASSERVAGGPQVAKNIQYFGAGTRLSVL.

The V and J genes are TRBV4-1 and TRBJ2-7, with TRBD1 as a possible D gene (5 bases). Germline V CDR1 and CDR2: MGHRA, YSYEKL. The CDR3 sequence is 16 residues long. The V and J ends lost 1 base and 0 bases respectively, with 13 bases between them. The CDR3 here is CASSQVGVGASYEQYF. CDR3 in DNA: TGCGCCAGCAGCCAAGTTGGAGTTGGGGCCTCCTACGAGCAGTACTTC.

J is TRBJ2-1 and V is TRBV24-1; 10 positions match TRBD2. This CDR3 comprises 15 residues. In germline, CDR1 is KGHDR, CDR2 SFDVKD. V was clipped by 5 bases and J by 6 bases; unmatched bases: 6. The CDR3 loop is CATSALAGGSNEQFF. The CDR3 coding sequence is TGTGCCACCAGTGCTTTAGCGGGAGGATCCAATGAGCAGTTCTTC.

This clone appeared many times. CDR3 nucleotide sequence: TGTGCCAGCAGCCCTTATCGGGGGGGGGCGTTTGAGCAGTTCTTC. It encodes CASSPYRGGAFEQFF. The genes are TRBV28 and TRBJ2-1; 8 nucleotides align to TRBD2. The germline V gene encodes CDR1 MDHEN and CDR2 SYDVKM. The length of the CDR3 is 15 residues. The ends lost 6 bases at V and 9 bases at J; junction bases unmatched: 13.

J is TRBJ2-4 and V is TRBV11-2, with D possibly matching TRBD1 (5 bases). Germline V gene lookup returns CDR1 SGHAT and CDR2 FQNNGV. The CDR3 spans 17 residues. Trimming cost V 3 bases and J 0 bases, with 15 bases left between them. The CDR3 sequence is CASSFGTSGLAKNIQYF. CDR3 DNA sequence: TGTGCCAGCAGCTTCGGAACTTCAGGGTTAGCCAAAAACATTCAGTACTTC.

J is TRBJ2-7 and V is TRBV6-5; 11 nucleotides match TRBD2. The germline V gene has CDR1 MNHEY and CDR2 SVGAGI. The CDR3 has 15 residues. V lost 0 bases to trimming and J lost 5 bases; unmatched junction nucleotides: 3. CDR3 residues: CASSYSSGGAHEQYF. The CDR3 bases are TGTGCCAGCAGTTACTCTAGCGGGGGGGCCCACGAGCAGTACTTC.

This clone was observed a single time. V and J are TRBV9 and TRBJ2-3, with 7 bases fitting TRBD1. V shed 3 bases, J shed 0 bases, and the junction held 7 bases outside the gene matches. CDR1 is SGDLS, CDR2 YYNGEE, per germline. The CDR3 sequence is 16 residues long. CDR3 region: CASSADWGQSTDTQYF. The CDR3 DNA follows: TGTGCCAGCAGCGCCGACTGGGGACAGAGCACAGATACGCAGTATTTT. The whole variable domain, filled in from reference TRBV9 and TRBJ2-3, reads DSGVTQTPKHLITATGQRVTLRCSPRSGDLSVYWYQQSLDQGLQFLIQYYNGEERAKGNILERFSAQQFPDLHSELNLSSLELGDSALYFCASSADWGQSTDTQYFGPGTRLTVL.